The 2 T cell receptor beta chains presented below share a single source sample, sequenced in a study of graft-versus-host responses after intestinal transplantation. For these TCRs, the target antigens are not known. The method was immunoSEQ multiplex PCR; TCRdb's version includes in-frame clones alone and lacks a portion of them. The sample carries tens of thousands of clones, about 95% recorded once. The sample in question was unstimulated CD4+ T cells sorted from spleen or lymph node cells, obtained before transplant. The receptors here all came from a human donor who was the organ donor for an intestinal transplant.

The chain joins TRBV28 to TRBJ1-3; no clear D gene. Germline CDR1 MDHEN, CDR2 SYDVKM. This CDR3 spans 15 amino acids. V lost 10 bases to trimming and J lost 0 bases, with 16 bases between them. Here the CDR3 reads CATGPTGYSGNTIYF. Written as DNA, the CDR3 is TGTGCCACCGGTCCGACGGGGTACTCTGGAAACACCATATATTTT.

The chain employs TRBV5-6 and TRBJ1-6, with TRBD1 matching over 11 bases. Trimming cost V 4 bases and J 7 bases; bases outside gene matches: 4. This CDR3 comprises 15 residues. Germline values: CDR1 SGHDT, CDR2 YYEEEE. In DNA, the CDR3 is TGTGCCAGCAGCCAAGGGGACAGGGGGAATTCACCCCTCCACTTT. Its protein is CASSQGDRGNSPLHF.